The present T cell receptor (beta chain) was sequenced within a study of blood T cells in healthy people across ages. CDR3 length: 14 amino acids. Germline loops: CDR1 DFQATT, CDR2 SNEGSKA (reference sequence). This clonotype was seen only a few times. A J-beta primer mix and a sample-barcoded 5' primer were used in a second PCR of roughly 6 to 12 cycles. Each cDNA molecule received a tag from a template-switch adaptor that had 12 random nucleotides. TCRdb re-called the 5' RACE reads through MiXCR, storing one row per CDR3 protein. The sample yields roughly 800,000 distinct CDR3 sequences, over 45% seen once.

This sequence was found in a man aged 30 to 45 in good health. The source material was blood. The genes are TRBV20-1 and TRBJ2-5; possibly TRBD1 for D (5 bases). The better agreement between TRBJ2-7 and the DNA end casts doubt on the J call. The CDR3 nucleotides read TGCAGTGCTAGTCCCGGGTCAGGGAACCACGAGCAGTACTTC. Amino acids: CSASPGSGNHEQYF.